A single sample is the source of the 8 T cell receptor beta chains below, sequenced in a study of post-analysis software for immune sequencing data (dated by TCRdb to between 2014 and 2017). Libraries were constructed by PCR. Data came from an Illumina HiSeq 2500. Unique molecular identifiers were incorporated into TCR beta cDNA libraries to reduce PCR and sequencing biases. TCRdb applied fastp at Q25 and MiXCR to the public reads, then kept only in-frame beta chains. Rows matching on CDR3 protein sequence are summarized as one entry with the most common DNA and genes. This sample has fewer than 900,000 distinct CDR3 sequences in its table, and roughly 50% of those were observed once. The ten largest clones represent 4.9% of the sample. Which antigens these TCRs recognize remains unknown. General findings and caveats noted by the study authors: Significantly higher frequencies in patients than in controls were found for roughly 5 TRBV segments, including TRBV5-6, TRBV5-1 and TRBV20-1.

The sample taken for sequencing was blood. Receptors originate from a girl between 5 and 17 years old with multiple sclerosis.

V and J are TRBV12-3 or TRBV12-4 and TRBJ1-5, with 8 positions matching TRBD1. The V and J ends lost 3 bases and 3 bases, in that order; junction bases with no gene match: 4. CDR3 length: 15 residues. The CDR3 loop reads CASSLGTGNNQPQHF. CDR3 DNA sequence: TGTGCCAGCAGTTTGGGGACAGGCAACAATCAGCCCCAGCATTTT.

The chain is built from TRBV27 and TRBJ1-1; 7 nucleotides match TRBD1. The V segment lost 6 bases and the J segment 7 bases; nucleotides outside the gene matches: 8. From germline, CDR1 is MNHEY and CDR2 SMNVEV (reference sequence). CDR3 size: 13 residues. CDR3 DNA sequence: TGTGCCAGCAGAAGGACAGGTGGACATGAAGCTTTCTTT. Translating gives CASRRTGGHEAFF.

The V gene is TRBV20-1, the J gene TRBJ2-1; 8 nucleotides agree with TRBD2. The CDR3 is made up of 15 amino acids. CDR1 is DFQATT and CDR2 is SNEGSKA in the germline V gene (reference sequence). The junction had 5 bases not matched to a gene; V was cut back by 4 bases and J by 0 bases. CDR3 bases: TGCAGTGCTACCGGGACTAGGAGCTCCTACAATGAGCAGTTCTTC. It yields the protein CSATGTRSSYNEQFF.

The CDR3 region is CASSLGSGLAKNIQYF. The DNA for the CDR3 is TGTGCCAGCAGCTTAGGATCGGGCCTAGCCAAAAACATTCAGTACTTC. The J gene is TRBJ2-4, the V gene TRBV7-9; D not certain. The germline V gene encodes CDR1 SEHNR and CDR2 FQNEAQ (reference sequence). The CDR3 is 16 amino acids. V lost 1 base, J lost 0 bases, and 10 bases lay in between.

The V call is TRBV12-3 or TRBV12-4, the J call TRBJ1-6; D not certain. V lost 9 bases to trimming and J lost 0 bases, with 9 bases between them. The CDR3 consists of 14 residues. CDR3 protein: CASTISSYNSPLHF. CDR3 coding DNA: TGTGCCAGTACCATTAGCTCCTATAATTCACCCCTCCACTTT.

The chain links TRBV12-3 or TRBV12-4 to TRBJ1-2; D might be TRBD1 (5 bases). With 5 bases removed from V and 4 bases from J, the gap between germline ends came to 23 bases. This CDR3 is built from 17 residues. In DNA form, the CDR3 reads TGTGCCAGCAGTCCGTCTAGCCCCTCCTGGACAAGCTATGGCTACACCTTC. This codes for CASSPSSPSWTSYGYTF.

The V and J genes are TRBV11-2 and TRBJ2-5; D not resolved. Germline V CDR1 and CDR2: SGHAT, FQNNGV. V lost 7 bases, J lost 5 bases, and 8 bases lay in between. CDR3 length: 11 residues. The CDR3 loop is CASTSWETQYF. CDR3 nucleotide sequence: TGTGCCAGCACCTCCTGGGAGACCCAGTACTTC.

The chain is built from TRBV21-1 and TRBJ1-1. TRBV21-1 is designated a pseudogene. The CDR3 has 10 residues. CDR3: CASSRTEAFF. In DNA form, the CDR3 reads TGTGCCAGCAGTAGGACTGAAGCTTTCTTT.